Listed here are 27 T cell receptor beta chains from one sample, sequenced in a study of control samples from healthy donors and cancer patients. TCRdb's table, derived via immunoSEQ multiplex PCR, lists solely in-frame clones and lacks some. The profile shows 95,000 to 100,000 clones, roughly four fifths of them singletons. The sequenced sample consisted of blood. These receptors were obtained from a man aged 55-75 years in good health.

The chain employs TRBV7-6 and TRBJ2-1; 13 bases are a match to TRBD2. CDR1 SGHVS and CDR2 FNYEAQ come from the germline V gene. J was trimmed by 6 bases and V by 5 bases; bases with no gene match: 10. The CDR3 sequence is 17 residues long. The CDR3 protein is CASSPAFGLAGANEQFF. The CDR3 DNA follows: TGTGCCAGCAGCCCAGCCTTTGGACTAGCGGGGGCCAATGAGCAGTTCTTC. Drawing the rest from reference TRBV7-6 and TRBJ2-1, the complete variable domain is GAGVSQSPRYKVTKRGQDVALRCDPISGHVSLYWYRQALGQGPEFLTYFNYEAQQDKSGLPNDRFSAERPEGSISTLTIQRTEQRDSAMYRCASSPAFGLAGANEQFFGPGTRLTVL.

The chain links TRBV20-1 to TRBJ2-1; D gene uncertain. The CDR3 length is 11 residues. Per the germline V gene, CDR1 is DFQATT and CDR2 is SNEGSKA (reference sequence). Trimming took 5 bases from V and 8 from J, leaving 10 bases between them. CDR3 DNA sequence: TGCAGTGCTTCTAGGTTGGATGAGCAGTTCTTC. Its protein is CSASRLDEQFF.

This clone was seen more than once but under ten times. This chain uses TRBV5-1 with TRBJ2-3; D gene ambiguous. The germline CDR1 and CDR2 sequences are SGHRS and YFSETQ. Trimming cost V 2 bases and J 0 bases, with 7 bases left between them. The CDR3 consists of 14 residues. The CDR3 DNA reads TGCGCCAGCAGCTTAGCTAGAAGCACAGATACGCAGTATTTT. Translation gives CASSLARSTDTQYF.

The rearrangement joins TRBV6-5 to TRBJ2-1; the D call may be TRBD1 or TRBD2 (6 bases each). The germline gives CDR1 MNHEY, CDR2 SVGAGI. The germline V and J ends were trimmed by 6 bases and 9 bases, with 21 bases remaining between them. The CDR3 extends over 15 amino acids. The CDR3 here is CASSGSRDNQVEQFF. The DNA for the CDR3 is TGTGCCAGCAGCGGGAGCCGGGACAATCAGGTTGAGCAGTTCTTC.

This rearrangement joins TRBV28 to TRBJ2-5, with 10 positions matching TRBD2. The CDR3 runs 18 residues. With V trimmed by 7 bases and J by 0 bases, 14 bases remained unmatched. Germline loops: CDR1 MDHEN, CDR2 SYDVKM. CDR3 DNA: TGTGCCAGCACCGCCATAACGGGGACTAGCGCATACCAAGAGACCCAGTACTTC. The encoded protein is CASTAITGTSAYQETQYF.

This clone was seen just once. V usage is TRBV10-3 and J usage is TRBJ1-6, with D possibly being TRBD1 (5 bases). This CDR3 has 17 residues. Trimming left V 10 bases short and J 0 bases short, with 19 bases between. Germline V lookup: CDR1 ENHRY, CDR2 SYGVKD. CDR3 DNA: TGTGCCACCTGGGACTTCGAGGAAAGCTCCTATAATTCACCCCTCCACTTT. Its protein is CATWDFEESSYNSPLHF.

The V call is TRBV2, the J call TRBJ2-1; a possible D gene is TRBD2 (6 bases). The CDR3 is made up of 15 amino acids. The germline V gene has CDR1 SNHLY and CDR2 FYNNEI. Between the trimmed V and J ends, which lost 7 bases and 0 bases, there was a span of 13 bases. For the CDR3, the DNA is TGTGCCAGCAAAGACGGGGGAAGCTCCTACAATGAGCAGTTCTTC. This codes for CASKDGGSSYNEQFF.

The sample holds one count of this clone. Other nucleotide sequences in the sample specify the same CDR3. This sequence joins TRBV12-3 or TRBV12-4 and TRBJ2-7; a possible D gene is TRBD1 (6 bases). The V end was cut by 6 bases, the J end by 1 base, with 10 bases between. CDR3 size: 13 residues. The CDR3 spells CASRDRVSYEQYF. In DNA form, the CDR3 reads TGTGCCAGCAGGGACAGAGTTTCCTACGAGCAGTACTTC.

This clone has only a few counts. The chain employs TRBV6-5 and TRBJ2-7; the D gene is possibly TRBD1 (5 bases). In germline, CDR1 is MNHEY, CDR2 SVGAGI. The ends were cut back, 7 bases at V and 2 bases at J, with 12 bases in the middle. This CDR3 has 13 amino acids. The CDR3, as DNA: TGTGCCAGCATGACAGCCGATGCCTACGAGCAGTACTTC. This translates into CASMTADAYEQYF.

The J gene is TRBJ2-1, the V gene TRBV5-8, with a tentative D call TRBD1 (6 bases). Germline lookup yields CDR1 SGHTS and CDR2 YDEGEE. There are 12 residues in the CDR3. Trimming removed 0 bases from V and 10 bases from J, with 8 bases in between. The CDR3 DNA reads as TGTGCCAGCAGCTTGGGGACAGCCGAGCAGTTCTTC. Protein product: CASSLGTAEQFF.

V gene TRBV19 combines with J gene TRBJ1-4; D unclear. CDR1 and CDR2 from the germline V gene are LNHDA and SQIVND (reference sequence). The CDR3 runs 12 residues. V was shortened by 5 bases and J by 3 bases, with 4 bases between the two germline ends. The CDR3 sequence is CASSYPNEKLFF. The CDR3 DNA reads as TGTGCCAGTAGTTACCCTAATGAAAAACTGTTTTTT. Full variable domain (missing parts from reference TRBV19 and TRBJ1-4): DGGITQSPKYLFRKEGQNVTLSCEQNLNHDAMYWYRQDPGQGLRLIYYSQIVNDFQKGDIAEGYSVSREKKESFPLTVTSAQKNPTAFYLCASSYPNEKLFFGSGTQLSVL.

The chain recombines TRBV7-2 with TRBJ2-3, with D perhaps TRBD2 (6 bases). Germline lookup yields CDR1 SGHTA and CDR2 FQGNSA. The CDR3 loop spans 13 amino acids. Trimming removed 5 bases from V and 15 bases from J, with 21 bases in between. This CDR3 reads CASSPKDGLPCYF. For the CDR3, the DNA is TGTGCCAGCAGCCCAAAGGACGGACTACCCTGTTATTTT.

This chain joins TRBV30 and TRBJ2-5, with D maybe TRBD2 (7 bases). The CDR3 sequence is 15 residues long. Germline CDR1 GTSNPN, CDR2 SVGIG (reference sequence). V shed 1 base and J shed 5 bases, with 17 bases lying between them. The CDR3 nucleotides are TGTGCCTGGAGTGGGTCTTGGGGGGGCCAGGAGACCCAGTACTTC. This gives the protein CAWSGSWGGQETQYF.

This clone was found once. The CDR3 reads CASRPGRDILTPDEKLFF. The CDR3 nucleotides are TGTGCCAGCAGACCGGGACGGGACATTTTAACCCCGGATGAAAAACTGTTTTTT. The chain recombines TRBV28 with TRBJ1-4, with a tentative D call TRBD1 (6 bases). Trimming removed 6 bases at V and 6 bases at J, with 26 bases between. Germline V gene lookup returns CDR1 MDHEN and CDR2 SYDVKM. The length of the CDR3 is 18 residues.

V and J are TRBV5-1 and TRBJ2-2; 13 bases align to TRBD2. After removal of 4 bases from V and 4 bases from J, the junction contained 4 bases not matched to a gene. CDR1 is SGHRS and CDR2 is YFSETQ in the germline V gene. The CDR3 consists of 16 residues. The CDR3 DNA sequence: TGCGCCAGCAGCCTGAGGACTAGCGGGAGCACCGGGGAGCTGTTTTTT. Translated, it gives CASSLRTSGSTGELFF.

This sequence joins TRBV2 and TRBJ1-2; D gene ambiguous. V was pared by 6 bases and J by 4 bases, with 6 bases between. CDR3 length: 11 residues. Germline-derived CDR1 and CDR2 are SNHLY and FYNNEI. Here the CDR3 reads CASRYSYGYTF. The CDR3, as DNA: TGTGCCAGCAGATATTCCTATGGCTACACCTTC.

The chain links TRBV7-2 to TRBJ2-2; 11 bases map to TRBD2. Per the germline V gene, CDR1 is SGHTA and CDR2 is FQGNSA. The CDR3 loop spans 16 amino acids. The J segment lost 6 bases and the V segment lost 0 bases, leaving 3 bases of the junction unmatched. CDR3 loop: CASSLAFSGGAGELFF. As DNA, the CDR3 is TGTGCCAGCAGCTTAGCCTTTAGCGGGGGGGCCGGGGAGCTGTTTTTT.

V gene TRBV5-6 combines with J gene TRBJ2-7; D gene uncertain. Trimming pared 0 bases from V and 2 bases from J, leaving 3 bases between. The CDR3 runs 12 residues. Germline V gene lookup returns CDR1 SGHDT and CDR2 YYEEEE. CDR3 in DNA: TGTGCCAGCAGCTTGGCAGCCTACGAGCAGTACTTC. Its protein product is CASSLAAYEQYF.

The chain couples TRBV3-1 (or the pseudogene TRBV3-2) to TRBJ2-7, with D maybe TRBD2 (5 bases). Trimming pared 0 bases from V and 6 bases from J, leaving 12 bases between. Germline-derived CDR1 and CDR2 are LGHDT and YNNKEL (reference sequence). The CDR3 loop spans 14 amino acids. CDR3 amino acids: CASSQDTLDREQYF. CDR3 coding DNA: TGTGCCAGCAGCCAAGATACACTAGACCGCGAGCAGTACTTC.

This chain joins TRBV29-1 and TRBJ2-7; 10 positions match TRBD2. Germline-derived CDR1 and CDR2 are SQVTM and ANQGSEA. After removal of 4 bases from V and 1 base from J, the junction contained 4 bases not matched to a gene. This CDR3 comprises 14 residues. Written as DNA, the CDR3 is TGCAGCGTTGCCCTAGCGGGAGTGTCCTACGAGCAGTACTTC. Encoded protein: CSVALAGVSYEQYF.

The CDR3 DNA reads TGTGCCAGTAGAGACAGGGGGAACACTGAAGCTTTCTTT. This gives the protein CASRDRGNTEAFF. The V gene is TRBV19, the J gene TRBJ1-1, with 8 bases identical to TRBD1. V trimming: 6 bases; J trimming: 1 base; junction bases outside the gene matches: 1. CDR1 and CDR2 (germline): LNHDA, SQIVND (reference sequence). This CDR3 contains 13 residues.

The chain recombines TRBV28 with TRBJ2-3; D is undetermined. V lost 5 bases, J lost 1 base, and 10 bases lay in between. There are 14 residues in the CDR3. The germline gives CDR1 MDHEN, CDR2 SYDVKM. This chain's CDR3 is CASSPQTGTDTQYF. In DNA form, the CDR3 reads TGTGCCAGCAGTCCGCAGACCGGCACAGATACGCAGTATTTT.

The rearrangement uses TRBV5-1 and TRBJ2-3, with TRBD2 matching over 10 bases. The germline V gene encodes CDR1 SGHRS and CDR2 YFSETQ. The CDR3 runs 18 residues. Trimming took 3 bases from V and 0 from J; bases not matched to a gene: 10. The CDR3, as DNA: TGCGCCAGCAGCTATATGATAGCGGGGGGCCTAAGCACAGATACGCAGTATTTT. This gives the protein CASSYMIAGGLSTDTQYF.

The rearrangement joins TRBV7-2 to TRBJ2-1; 7 bases match TRBD2. Trimming cost V 1 base and J 6 bases; bases outside gene matches: 0. Per the germline V gene, CDR1 is SGHTA and CDR2 is FQGNSA. CDR3 length: 13 residues. This CDR3 is CASSLERGNEQFF. DNA for the CDR3: TGTGCCAGCAGCTTAGAGCGGGGCAATGAGCAGTTCTTC. Drawing the rest from reference TRBV7-2 and TRBJ2-1, the complete variable domain is GAGVSQSPSNKVTEKGKDVELRCDPISGHTALYWYRQSLGQGLEFLIYFQGNSAPDKSGLPSDRFSAERTGGSVSTLTIQRTQQEDSAVYLCASSLERGNEQFFGPGTRLTVL.

The chain is built from TRBV9 and TRBJ1-2; D remains unclear. Germline values: CDR1 SGDLS, CDR2 YYNGEE. This CDR3 contains 15 residues. Trimming shortened V by 0 bases and J by 6 bases, and 15 bases separated the two germline ends. CDR3 sequence: CASSVAVVLGNGYTF. The DNA of the CDR3 is TGTGCCAGCAGCGTAGCTGTGGTCCTCGGTAATGGCTACACCTTC.

The CDR3 spells CASSPQGYGVAGANVLTF. The CDR3 coding sequence is TGTGCCAGCAGTCCTCAGGGGTATGGGGTGGCCGGGGCCAACGTCCTGACTTTC. J is TRBJ2-6 and V is TRBV28; D possibly corresponds to TRBD1 (6 bases). V was trimmed by 5 bases and J by 4 bases, leaving 21 bases between them. Germline assignment: CDR1 MDHEN and CDR2 SYDVKM. This CDR3 has 18 residues.

The chain recombines TRBV25-1 with TRBJ2-7, with D unclear. The V gene lost 0 bases and the J gene lost 3 bases, with 3 bases spanning the gap. CDR3 size: 12 residues. The germline V gene has CDR1 MGHDK and CDR2 SYGVNS. The CDR3 region has the DNA TGTGCCAGCAGTGAATATAACTACGAGCAGTACTTC. This encodes CASSEYNYEQYF.